The following is a T cell receptor (beta chain) sequence with its context. Antigen: not known. A second PCR of about 7 to 12 cycles used a sample-barcoded 5' primer and a J-beta primer mix. Each CDR3 protein gets one entry after TCRdb re-called the 5' RACE reads with MiXCR. The sample consists of around 1.5 million distinct CDR3 sequences, 45% to 70% of them appearing once. The data were taken from a study of blood T cells in healthy people across ages. CDR1 SGDLS and CDR2 YYNGEE come from the germline V gene. The CDR3 sequence is 14 residues long. V lost 2 bases, J lost 3 bases, and 11 bases lay in between. General observations from the study: The study regarded diversity estimates from one million T cells as underestimates. CMV status of donors was unknown, possibly confounding expanded clonotype changes. The fall in TCR beta diversity per million T cells was roughly linear with age.

Source material: blood. The V and J genes are TRBV9 and TRBJ1-1; no reliable D call. The TCR was taken from a man aged 18 to 29 in good health. For the CDR3, the DNA is TGTGCCAGCAGCGTCCGGGCCGGCGACACTGAAGCTTTCTTT. It translates to CASSVRAGDTEAFF.